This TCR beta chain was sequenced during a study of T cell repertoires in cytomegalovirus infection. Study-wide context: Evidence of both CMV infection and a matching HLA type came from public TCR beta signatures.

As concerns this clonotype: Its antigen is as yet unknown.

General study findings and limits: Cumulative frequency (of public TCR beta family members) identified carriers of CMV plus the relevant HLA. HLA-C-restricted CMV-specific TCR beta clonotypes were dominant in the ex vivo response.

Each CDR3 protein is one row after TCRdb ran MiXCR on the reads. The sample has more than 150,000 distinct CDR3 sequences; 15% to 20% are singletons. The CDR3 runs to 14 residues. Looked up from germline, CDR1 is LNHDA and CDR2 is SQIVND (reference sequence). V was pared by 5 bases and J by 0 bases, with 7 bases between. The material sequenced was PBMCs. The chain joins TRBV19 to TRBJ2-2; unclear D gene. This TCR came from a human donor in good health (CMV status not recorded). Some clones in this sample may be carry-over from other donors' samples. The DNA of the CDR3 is TGTGCCAGTAGTCTCACAGCGAACACCGGGGAGCTGTTTTTT. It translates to CASSLTANTGELFF.